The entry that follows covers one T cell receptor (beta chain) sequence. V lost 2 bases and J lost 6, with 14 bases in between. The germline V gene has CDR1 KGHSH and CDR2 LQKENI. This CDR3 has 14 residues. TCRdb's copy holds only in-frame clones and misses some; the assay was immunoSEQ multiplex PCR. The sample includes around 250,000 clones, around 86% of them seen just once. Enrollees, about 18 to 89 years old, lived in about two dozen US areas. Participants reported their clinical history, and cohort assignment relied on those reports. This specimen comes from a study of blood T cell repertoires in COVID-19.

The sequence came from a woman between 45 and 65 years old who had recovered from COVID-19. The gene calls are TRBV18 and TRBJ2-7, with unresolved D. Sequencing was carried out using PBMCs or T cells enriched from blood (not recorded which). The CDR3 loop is CASSPGAGLFEQYF. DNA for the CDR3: TGTGCCAGCTCACCAGGTGCTGGGCTATTCGAGCAGTACTTC.